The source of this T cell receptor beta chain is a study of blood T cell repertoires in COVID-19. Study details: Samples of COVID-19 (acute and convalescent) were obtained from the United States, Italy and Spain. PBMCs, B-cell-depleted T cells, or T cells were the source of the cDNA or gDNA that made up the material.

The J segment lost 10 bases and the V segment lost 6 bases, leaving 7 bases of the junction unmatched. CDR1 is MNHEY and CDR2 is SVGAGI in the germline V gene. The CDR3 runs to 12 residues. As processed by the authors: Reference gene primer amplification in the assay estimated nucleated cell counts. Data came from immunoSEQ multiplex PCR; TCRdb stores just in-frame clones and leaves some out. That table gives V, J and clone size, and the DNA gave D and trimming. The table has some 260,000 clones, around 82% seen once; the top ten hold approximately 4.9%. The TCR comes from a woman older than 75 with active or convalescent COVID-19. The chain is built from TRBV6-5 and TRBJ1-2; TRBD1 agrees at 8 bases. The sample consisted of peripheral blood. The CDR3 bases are TGTGCCAGCAGGACGGGACAGGCAAACTACACCTTC. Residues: CASRTGQANYTF.